Below, 29 T cell receptor beta chains from the same sample are listed, as sequenced in a study of OX40 agonist ivuxolimab in advanced cancers. Measured with immunoSEQ multiplex PCR; TCRdb has only the in-frame clones, and not every one. The sample lists around 100,000 clones; roughly 89% were seen once. The sample was CD4+ or CD8+ T cells sorted from blood, taken in a trial of the OX40 agonist ivuxolimab. These receptors came from an adult with an advanced solid tumor such as melanoma, head and neck, liver or kidney cancer.

The genes are TRBV10-3 and TRBJ2-2; TRBD2 might be the D (6 bases). The CDR3 covers 16 residues. Trimming cost V 3 bases and J 1 base, with 12 bases left between them. Germline values: CDR1 ENHRY, CDR2 SYGVKD. The CDR3 spells CAISEEGGLNTGELFF. The CDR3 DNA reads as TGTGCCATCAGTGAAGAGGGAGGTTTGAACACCGGGGAGCTGTTTTTT.

This chain connects TRBV28 to TRBJ2-7; perhaps TRBD1 as D (7 bases). Trimming took off 3 bases at V and 3 bases at J, with 15 bases between the two ends. CDR3 length: 15 residues. Germline CDR1 reads MDHEN; CDR2 reads SYDVKM. CDR3 region: CASSLGGPGGYEQYF. The CDR3 nucleotides read TGTGCCAGCAGTTTGGGGGGCCCAGGGGGCTACGAGCAGTACTTC.

This chain uses TRBV7-8 with TRBJ2-2; D is possibly TRBD2 (6 bases). V shed 3 bases and J shed 1 base, with 12 bases lying between them. Germline V gives CDR1 SGHVS, CDR2 FQNEAQ. This CDR3 has 16 amino acids. The CDR3 nucleotides read TGTGCCAGCAGCTTCCTCGGGAGACGGAACACCGGGGAGCTGTTTTTT. Its protein is CASSFLGRRNTGELFF.

This chain uses TRBV4-3 with TRBJ2-1, with D tentatively TRBD2 (5 bases). There are 17 residues in the CDR3. Germline assignment: CDR1 LGHNA and CDR2 YSLEER. With 3 bases removed from V and 0 bases from J, the gap between germline ends came to 15 bases. In DNA form, the CDR3 reads TGCGCCAGCAGCCAGGCGGGCGGTTTCGACTCCTACAATGAGCAGTTCTTC. It encodes CASSQAGGFDSYNEQFF.

The rearrangement links TRBV9 to TRBJ2-5; D may be TRBD2 (7 bases). Germline CDR1 and CDR2: SGDLS and YYNGEE. CDR3 length: 16 residues. Between the trimmed V and J ends, which lost 0 bases and 4 bases, there was a span of 16 bases. Here the CDR3 reads CASSVGESGGLETQYF. CDR3 in DNA: TGTGCCAGCAGCGTAGGAGAGTCCGGGGGGCTAGAGACCCAGTACTTC.

V and J are TRBV28 and TRBJ2-3; 12 nucleotides line up with TRBD2. The CDR3 sequence is 16 residues long. Unmatched junction bases numbered 6, after V lost 4 bases and J lost 4 bases. Germline CDR1 is MDHEN and CDR2 is SYDVKM. CDR3 residues: CASSSSGGALADTQYF. The CDR3 DNA follows: TGTGCCAGCAGTTCTAGCGGGGGGGCCCTCGCAGATACGCAGTATTTT.

This rearrangement joins TRBV27 to TRBJ2-7, with TRBD1 matching 7 bases. CDR3 size: 14 residues. Looked up from germline, CDR1 is MNHEY and CDR2 is SMNVEV (reference sequence). With 5 bases clipped from V and 3 bases from J, the junction kept 7 bases outside the gene matches. The CDR3 loop is CASSPRWDSYEQYF. The CDR3 region has the DNA TGTGCCAGCAGTCCCCGGTGGGACAGCTACGAGCAGTACTTC.

The CDR3 coding sequence is TGTGCCATCAGTGAGACCACCGGGGAGCTGTTTTTT. It specifies CAISETTGELFF. The rearrangement links TRBV10-3 to TRBJ2-2; no clear D. The CDR3 has 12 amino acids. Trimming took 2 bases from V and 4 from J, leaving 2 bases between them. Germline V gene lookup returns CDR1 ENHRY and CDR2 SYGVKD.

This clone appeared once. This chain links TRBV4-1 with TRBJ2-2, with 9 bases that match TRBD1. The V gene end was trimmed by 9 bases and the J gene end by 4 bases; junction bases not matched to a gene: 9. There are 15 residues in the CDR3. CDR1 is MGHRA, CDR2 YSYEKL, per germline. As DNA, the CDR3 is TGCGCCAGTGGACCGGGACAGGGCCTCACCGGGGAGCTGTTTTTT. Protein: CASGPGQGLTGELFF.

The rearrangement uses TRBV7-2 and TRBJ1-1; TRBD1 is a possible D gene (5 bases). The CDR3 sequence is 14 residues long. V lost 6 bases and J lost 4, with 15 bases in between. Germline-derived CDR1 and CDR2 are SGHTA and FQGNSA. In nucleotides, the CDR3 is TGTGCCAGCAGTTTCGGACCTGGGGGCACTGAAGCTTTCTTT. Its translation: CASSFGPGGTEAFF. Full variable domain (missing parts from reference TRBV7-2 and TRBJ1-1): GAGVSQSPSNKVTEKGKDVELRCDPISGHTALYWYRQSLGQGLEFLIYFQGNSAPDKSGLPSDRFSAERTGGSVSTLTIQRTQQEDSAVYLCASSFGPGGTEAFFGQGTRLTVV.

The chain combines TRBV27 with TRBJ1-2; maybe TRBD1 (5 bases). Trimming removed 2 bases from V and 7 bases from J, with 17 bases in between. Per germline, CDR1 MNHEY and CDR2 SMNVEV (reference sequence). The CDR3 loop spans 15 amino acids. CDR3 residues: CASSLSPRVGSGYTF. The CDR3 DNA is TGTGCCAGCAGTTTAAGTCCCAGGGTCGGGTCTGGCTACACCTTC.

The genes are TRBV7-2 and TRBJ2-1, with D tentatively TRBD2 (6 bases). Trimming cost V 5 bases and J 4 bases, with 18 bases left between them. This CDR3 has 16 amino acids. Germline CDR1 SGHTA, CDR2 FQGNSA. CDR3 DNA sequence: TGTGCCAGCAGCGCCCAAACCGGTGGGACTTACAATGAGCAGTTCTTC. Translation gives CASSAQTGGTYNEQFF. The whole variable domain, remainder taken from reference TRBV7-2 and TRBJ2-1, is GAGVSQSPSNKVTEKGKDVELRCDPISGHTALYWYRQSLGQGLEFLIYFQGNSAPDKSGLPSDRFSAERTGGSVSTLTIQRTQQEDSAVYLCASSAQTGGTYNEQFFGPGTRLTVL.

This sequence joins TRBV7-2 and TRBJ2-2; D gene unclear. The CDR3 loop spans 13 amino acids. The germline CDR1 and CDR2 sequences are SGHTA and FQGNSA. The V gene lost 1 base and the J gene lost 5 bases, with 5 bases spanning the gap. The CDR3 protein is CASSLGATGELFF. CDR3 sequence (DNA): TGTGCCAGCAGCTTAGGAGCGACCGGGGAGCTGTTTTTT.

This chain joins TRBV11-2 and TRBJ1-1; D gene ambiguous. V was trimmed by 0 bases and J by 1 base, leaving 6 bases between them. The CDR3 is 14 residues long. CDR1 SGHAT and CDR2 FQNNGV come from the germline V gene. For the CDR3, the DNA is TGTGCCAGCAGCTTAGAAGGAAGGAACACTGAAGCTTTCTTT. Its translation is CASSLEGRNTEAFF.

V is TRBV2 and J is TRBJ2-7; no reliable D call. CDR3 length equals 13 residues. CDR1 is SNHLY and CDR2 is FYNNEI in the germline V gene. V was cut by 3 bases and J by 4 bases, with 10 bases left in between. The CDR3 loop reads CASSEWREYEQYF. The CDR3 coding sequence is TGTGCCAGCAGTGAGTGGAGAGAATACGAGCAGTACTTC.

The chain has TRBV30 and TRBJ1-2; TRBD1 might be the D (5 bases). In germline, CDR1 is GTSNPN, CDR2 SVGIG (reference sequence). CDR3 size: 13 residues. The CDR3 sequence is CAWSSRADYGYTF. The DNA of the CDR3 is TGTGCTTGGTCCTCCAGGGCGGACTATGGCTACACCTTC.

The genes are TRBV7-9 and TRBJ1-4, with 9 bases identical to TRBD1. The CDR3 extends over 15 amino acids. V was pared by 5 bases and J by 7 bases, with 8 bases of the junction left unmatched. Germline loops: CDR1 SEHNR, CDR2 FQNEAQ (reference sequence). The CDR3 is CASSEQGARGEKLFF. Written as DNA, the CDR3 is TGTGCCAGCAGCGAACAGGGGGCGAGGGGTGAAAAACTGTTTTTT.

The V call is TRBV20-1, the J call TRBJ1-2; D is possibly TRBD1 (5 bases). The V gene's germline CDR1 is DFQATT and CDR2 SNEGSKA (reference sequence). Trimming took 3 bases from V and 4 from J, leaving 6 bases between them. The CDR3 sequence is 11 residues long. In DNA, the CDR3 is TGCAGTGCTAGGACAGTCTATGGCTACACCTTC. Its protein product is CSARTVYGYTF.

The rearrangement links TRBV11-3 to TRBJ2-7, with TRBD1 matching 8 bases. The CDR3 contains 20 residues. V lost 0 bases to trimming and J lost 0 bases; unmatched junction nucleotides: 16. Germline CDR1 is SGHNT and CDR2 is YENEEA. CDR3: CASSLDRRDRTERSSYEQYF. The CDR3, as DNA: TGTGCCAGCAGCTTAGACCGCCGGGACAGGACCGAAAGGAGCTCCTACGAGCAGTACTTC.

The V call is TRBV7-3, the J call TRBJ2-3; 11 bases match TRBD2. V shed 1 base and J 5 bases; nucleotides not matched to a gene: 2. This CDR3 has 15 residues. Germline V gives CDR1 SGHTA, CDR2 FQGTGA. The CDR3 region is CASSLKLAGVDTQYF. The CDR3 region has the DNA TGTGCCAGCAGCTTAAAACTAGCGGGAGTAGATACGCAGTATTTT. Full variable domain (missing parts from reference TRBV7-3 and TRBJ2-3): GAGVSQTPSNKVTEKGKYVELRCDPISGHTALYWYRQSLGQGPEFLIYFQGTGAADDSGLPNDRFFAVRPEGSVSTLKIQRTERGDSAVYLCASSLKLAGVDTQYFGPGTRLTVL.

The V gene is TRBV9, the J gene TRBJ1-1; 7 bases line up with TRBD1. Germline-derived CDR1 and CDR2 are SGDLS and YYNGEE. With 1 base clipped from V and 2 bases from J, the junction kept 5 bases outside the gene matches. The CDR3 is 15 amino acids. The CDR3 coding sequence is TGTGCCAGCAGCGTATTACCAGGGGGTAACACTGAAGCTTTCTTT. The encoded protein is CASSVLPGGNTEAFF.

This clone was detected a few times. V gene TRBV7-2 combines with J gene TRBJ1-5; no definite D call. The CDR3 has 12 residues. Germline-derived CDR1 and CDR2 are SGHTA and FQGNSA. The V end was cut by 3 bases, the J end by 7 bases, with 7 bases between. The CDR3 sequence: CASSFNGQPQHF. The CDR3 DNA reads as TGTGCCAGCAGCTTCAATGGACAGCCCCAGCATTTT.

The rearrangement links TRBV4-3 to TRBJ1-4, with 7 bases matching TRBD1. In germline, CDR1 is LGHNA, CDR2 YSLEER. The V gene end was trimmed by 0 bases and the J gene end by 4 bases; junction bases not matched to a gene: 5. The CDR3 consists of 16 residues. The CDR3 nucleotides are TGCGCCAGCAGCCAAGATATGACAGGGATTAATGAAAAACTGTTTTTT. It encodes CASSQDMTGINEKLFF.

This rearrangement joins TRBV10-3 to TRBJ2-3; D might be TRBD2 (6 bases). The V end was cut by 0 bases, the J end by 1 base, with 11 bases between. The CDR3 is 16 amino acids. Per germline, CDR1 ENHRY and CDR2 SYGVKD. The CDR3 here is CAISESGGGGTDTQYF. The DNA for the CDR3 is TGTGCCATCAGTGAGTCGGGCGGAGGGGGCACAGATACGCAGTATTTT.

The V and J genes are TRBV5-8 and TRBJ2-3; 12 bases map to TRBD2. The CDR3 is 17 amino acids. In germline, CDR1 is SGHTS, CDR2 YDEGEE. J lost 3 bases, V lost 0 bases, and 5 bases had no gene match. CDR3: CASSLVRLAGATDTQYF. The CDR3 coding sequence is TGTGCCAGCAGCTTGGTCCGACTAGCGGGAGCGACAGATACGCAGTATTTT. Variable domain in full (rest from reference TRBV5-8 and TRBJ2-3): EAGVTQSPTHLIKTRGQQATLRCSPISGHTSVYWYQQALGLGLQFLLWYDEGEERNRGNFPPRFSGRQFPNYSSELNVNALELEDSALYLCASSLVRLAGATDTQYFGPGTRLTVL.

As DNA, the CDR3 is TGTGCCAGCATCCAGGACAGGGATTATACAGATACGCAGTATTTT. It translates to CASIQDRDYTDTQYF. V is TRBV6-4 and J is TRBJ2-3; 8 nucleotides match TRBD1. V was clipped by 7 bases and J by 3 bases; unmatched bases: 9. The CDR3 runs to 15 residues. Germline V gene data show CDR1 as MRHNA and CDR2 as SNTAGT.

This clone was recorded once. V gene TRBV4-3 combines with J gene TRBJ1-1; 9 bases fit TRBD1. Germline V gives CDR1 LGHNA, CDR2 YSLEER. The CDR3 is 16 residues long. Losses at the gene ends were 4 bases for V and 5 bases for J; bases not matched to a gene: 11. CDR3 DNA sequence: TGCGCCAGCAGCCGTCCAGGGGGACAGGGTAAAACTGAAGCTTTCTTT. Protein product: CASSRPGGQGKTEAFF.

V and J are TRBV5-1 and TRBJ1-2, with D perhaps TRBD1 (5 bases). The CDR3 length is 12 residues. Germline CDR1 is SGHRS and CDR2 is YFSETQ. Trimming cost V 2 bases and J 6 bases, with 8 bases left between them. This CDR3 is CASSFQGDGYTF. CDR3 bases: TGCGCCAGCAGCTTCCAGGGTGATGGCTACACCTTC.

This rearrangement joins TRBV6-1 to TRBJ2-7, with D perhaps TRBD1 or TRBD2 (6 bases each). Germline V lookup: CDR1 MNHNS, CDR2 SASEGT. The CDR3 sequence is 14 residues long. V was pared by 0 bases and J by 6 bases, with 12 bases between. The CDR3 DNA reads TGTGCCAGCAGTGAAGCGCTGGGGGGCCGCGAGCAGTACTTC. Protein product: CASSEALGGREQYF.